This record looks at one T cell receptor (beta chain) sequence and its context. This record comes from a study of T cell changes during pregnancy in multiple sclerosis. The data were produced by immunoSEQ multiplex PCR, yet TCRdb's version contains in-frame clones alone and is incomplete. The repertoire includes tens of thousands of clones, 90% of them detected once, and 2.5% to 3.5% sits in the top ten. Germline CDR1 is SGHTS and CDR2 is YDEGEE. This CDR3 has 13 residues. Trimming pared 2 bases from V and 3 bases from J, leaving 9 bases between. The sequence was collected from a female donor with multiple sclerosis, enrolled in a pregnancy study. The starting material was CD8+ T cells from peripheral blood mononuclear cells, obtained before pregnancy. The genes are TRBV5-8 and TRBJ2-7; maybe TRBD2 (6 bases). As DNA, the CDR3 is TGTGCCAGCAGCTTTGTAGCGGACTACGAGCAGTACTTC. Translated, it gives CASSFVADYEQYF. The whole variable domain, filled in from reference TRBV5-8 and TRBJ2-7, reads EAGVTQSPTHLIKTRGQQATLRCSPISGHTSVYWYQQALGLGLQFLLWYDEGEERNRGNFPPRFSGRQFPNYSSELNVNALELEDSALYLCASSFVADYEQYFGPGTRLTVT.